This T cell receptor (beta chain) was captured by sequencing in a study of OX40 agonist ivuxolimab in advanced cancers. Overall study: The dose of intravenous ivuxolimab that patients received every 2 weeks ranged from 0.01 to 10 mg/kg. Prior therapy, whether anti-PD-1, anti-PD-L1 or anti-CTLA-4, was allowed, and less than 45% had some. Study-wide results and limits: At doses 0.1 to 3.0 mg/kg, CD4+ and CD8+ clones expanded. More expanded clones were seen, on average, in CD8+ T cells than in CD4+.

Profiling relied on immunoSEQ multiplex PCR, and the TCRdb table lists in-frame clones only, not all of them. Of roughly 80,000 clones detected, approximately 86% appear once; the ten largest clones hold around 2%. This clone showed up just once. What it recognizes is unknown. CDR1 GTSNPN and CDR2 SVGIG come from the germline V gene (reference sequence). The CDR3 length is 14 residues. V was cut by 1 base and J by 2 bases, with 12 bases left in between. The V gene is TRBV30, the J gene TRBJ2-7; weak D call: TRBD1 (5 bases). This clonotype was sampled from an adult with an advanced solid tumor such as melanoma, head and neck, liver or kidney cancer. The specimen comprised CD4+ or CD8+ T cells sorted from blood, sampled in a trial of the OX40 agonist ivuxolimab. CDR3 bases: TGTGCCTGGAGTGCTAGGGGCTTAACCTACGAGCAGTACTTC. Its translation is CAWSARGLTYEQYF.